This T cell receptor (beta chain) was recovered during a study of T-cell reconstitution after alpha-beta-depleted transplantation in children. This clonotype was counted only a few times. The authors prepared the TCRbeta library with unique molecular identifiers. TCRdb re-called the PCR reads through MiXCR, storing one row per CDR3 protein. The sample includes 500,000 to 750,000 distinct CDR3 sequences, 10% to 15% of them seen just once. Trimming pared 4 bases from V and 2 bases from J, leaving 25 bases between. The CDR3 totals 19 residues. The V gene's germline CDR1 is SEHNR and CDR2 FQNEAQ (reference sequence).

The receptor comes from a male patient aged 10 to 17 who had a stem cell transplant for acute myeloid leukemia, so the T cells may come from the graft donor. The chain couples TRBV7-9 to TRBJ2-3; TRBD2 is a possible D gene (6 bases). The material sequenced was PBMCs, mostly from graft donor cells, taken 360 days after TCRalphabeta/CD19-depleted stem cell transplant. CDR3 nucleotides: TGTGCCAGCAGCTGGAAGCCCGGGACTCAAGAACGGGACACAGATACGCAGTATTTT. Its protein product is CASSWKPGTQERDTDTQYF.